This is a list of T cell receptor beta chains from one sample in a study of cytomegalovirus exposure and HLA in healthy donors. Data came from immunoSEQ multiplex PCR; TCRdb stores just in-frame clones and leaves some out. The table records some 250,000 clones, 90% of them present only once. Sequencing used PBMCs. The source of these receptors is a woman between 25 and 40 years old in good health and CMV-seronegative. Both conserved end residues are part of each CDR3. A D gene is named only where the DNA matches it firmly. The listing skips clone size in some rows; elsewhere it reads once, few, many or a size class.

d_gene	abundance	v_gene	j_gene	CDR3nt	CDR3aa
TRBD1	-	TRBV11-2	TRBJ2-7	TGTGCCAGCAGCCCAGGGGACAGGCAATACGAGCAGTACTTC	CASSPGDRQYEQYF
-	-	TRBV2	TRBJ2-2	TGTGCCAGCAGTGAAGCGCAGGGGGGGGAGCTGTTTTTT	CASSEAQGGELFF
TRBD1	-	TRBV28	TRBJ1-2	TGTGCCAGCACTGAGGGACAGGGCCAGTCTGGCTACACCTTC	CASTEGQGQSGYTF
-	-	TRBV9	TRBJ2-1	TGTGCCAGCAGCGAAGCCGCCGGGTTGGACAATGAGCAGTTCTTC	CASSEAAGLDNEQFF
TRBD1	-	TRBV7-2	TRBJ1-1	TGTGCCAGCAGCCTCACCGGGACAGGGCCTTCCACTGAAGCTTTCTTT	CASSLTGTGPSTEAFF
-	-	TRBV11-2	TRBJ2-5	TGTGCCAGCAGCTCTCGACTAGGAGAGACCCAGTACTTC	CASSSRLGETQYF
-	-	TRBV28	TRBJ2-2	TGTGCCAGCAGGAGACTAGTGTGGGACCCGAACACCGGGGAGCTGTTTTTT	CASRRLVWDPNTGELFF
-	-	TRBV4-1	TRBJ2-5	TGCGCCAGCAGTAAACAGGAGGCGGGGGAGACCCAGTACTTC	CASSKQEAGETQYF
-	-	TRBV5-6	TRBJ2-7	TGTGCCAGCAGCTTGGTCGGGACCACCTACGAGCAGTACTTC	CASSLVGTTYEQYF
-	-	TRBV2	TRBJ2-7	TGTGCCAGCGCCAGGAGAGGAGAGCAAACAGGGATCCCTTACGAGCAGTACTTC	CASARRGEQTGIPYEQYF
TRBD2	-	TRBV29-1	TRBJ2-7	TGCAGCGTTGATTTACTAGCGGGAAACGAGCAGTACTTC	CSVDLLAGNEQYF
-	-	TRBV30	TRBJ1-1	TGTGCCTGGTATAAAAACACTGAAGCTTTCTTT	CAWYKNTEAFF
-	-	TRBV6-5	TRBJ2-3	TGTGCCAGCCGTGAGGGGACCACAGATACGCAGTATTTT	CASREGTTDTQYF
TRBD1	-	TRBV23-1	TRBJ2-1	TGCGCCAGCAGTCAATCGAGGGACAGGGCGAATGAGCAGTTCTTC	CASSQSRDRANEQFF
-	-	TRBV7-3	TRBJ1-1	TGTGCCAGCAGCACCCACGTCGACACTGAAGCTTTCTTT	CASSTHVDTEAFF
TRBD2	once	TRBV27	TRBJ2-1	TGTGCCAGCAGGCTCGGGGGACTACCGAATGAGCAGTTCTTC	CASRLGGLPNEQFF
-	-	TRBV30	TRBJ2-6	TGTGCCTGGGACGGTTCTGGGGCCAACGTCCTGACTTTC	CAWDGSGANVLTF
-	-	TRBV9	TRBJ2-5	TGTGCCAGCAGCGTAGACTTAGGGGGGAGCAGGGAGACCCAGTACTTC	CASSVDLGGSRETQYF
-	-	TRBV18	TRBJ1-2	TGTGCCAGCTCACCATTGATAGGGAATTTCAACTATGGCTACACCTTC	CASSPLIGNFNYGYTF
TRBD2	-	TRBV6-1	TRBJ2-7	TGTGCCAGCAGCCAGACTAGCGCCTACGAGCAGTACTTC	CASSQTSAYEQYF
TRBD2	-	TRBV2	TRBJ2-1	TGTGCCAGCAGTGAATCCGGACTAGCCCATGAGCAGTTCTTC	CASSESGLAHEQFF
-	-	TRBV19	TRBJ2-3	TGTGCCAGTAGACGGACAGTTAGCACAGATACGCAGTATTTT	CASRRTVSTDTQYF
TRBD2	-	TRBV15	TRBJ2-7	TGTGCCACCAGCAGCGGACTAGTGCCCTACGAGCAGTACTTC	CATSSGLVPYEQYF
-	-	TRBV6-4	TRBJ2-3	TGTGCCAGCAGTGAACAGGGTGGCGCAGATACGCAGTATTTT	CASSEQGGADTQYF
-	-	TRBV27	TRBJ2-7	TGTGCCAGCAGTTTAAAATCCGGGGCGAGCTACGAGCAGTACTTC	CASSLKSGASYEQYF
TRBD1	-	TRBV15	TRBJ1-4	TGTGCCACCAGCAGACTAGACAGGGGGCAGGTTCAAAAACTGTTTTTT	CATSRLDRGQVQKLFF
TRBD2	-	TRBV28	TRBJ2-4	TGTGCCATCACTAGCGCCCAAAACATTCAGTACTTC	CAITSAQNIQYF
TRBD1	-	TRBV7-8	TRBJ2-7	TGTGCCAGCAGCCCAAGGACAGGACCCTACGAGCAGTACTTC	CASSPRTGPYEQYF
TRBD1	-	TRBV30	TRBJ1-4	TGTGCCTGGAATACAGGGGTTACAACTAATGAAAAACTGTTTTTT	CAWNTGVTTNEKLFF
-	once	TRBV5-8	TRBJ1-3	TGTGCCAGCAGCTTTTTGAGCACCATATATTTT	CASSFLSTIYF
TRBD2	-	TRBV7-8	TRBJ2-7	TGTGCCAGCAGCTTAGAAGGGACTAGCGGAACCTACGAGCAGTACTTC	CASSLEGTSGTYEQYF
TRBD1	few	TRBV29-1	TRBJ1-2	TGCAGCGCGGACCGCGACAGGGGGCAAGGCTACACCTTC	CSADRDRGQGYTF
TRBD1	-	TRBV10-2	TRBJ2-7	TGCGCCAGCAGAGGGACAGGGGGCGCTTACTACGAGCAGTACTTC	CASRGTGGAYYEQYF
-	-	TRBV6-6	TRBJ2-7	TGTGCCAGCGCCTCCATCGCCTACGAGCAGTACTTC	CASASIAYEQYF
TRBD2	-	TRBV7-2	TRBJ2-7	TGTGCCAGCAGCCCCACTAGCGGAGGAGGCGAGCAGTACTTC	CASSPTSGGGEQYF
-	once	TRBV5-1	TRBJ2-5	TGCGCCAGCAGGCTAGACAGTGTCCAAGAGACCCAGTACTTC	CASRLDSVQETQYF
-	-	TRBV6-5	TRBJ1-1	TGTGCCAGCAAAGGGAGGCCCGGGAACACTGAAGCTTTCTTT	CASKGRPGNTEAFF
-	-	TRBV5-4	TRBJ1-3	TGTGCCAGCAGCTTGGTGGGAGGAAACACCATATATTTT	CASSLVGGNTIYF
TRBD2	-	TRBV30	TRBJ2-2	TGTGCCTGGAGTGATTGGAGCGGGAGTAGGGCCGGGGAGCTGTTTTTT	CAWSDWSGSRAGELFF
-	-	TRBV7-2	TRBJ2-7	TGTGCCAGCAGCTTAACGGGCAGGGAAGGTTTCTCCTACGAGCAGTACTTC	CASSLTGREGFSYEQYF
-	-	TRBV20-1	TRBJ2-1	TGCAGTGCTAGAGAGGCCAATGAGCAGTTCTTC	CSAREANEQFF
-	-	TRBV5-1	TRBJ1-1	TGCGCCAGCAGCTTGGACGGTTTGGAAGCTTTCTTT	CASSLDGLEAFF
TRBD1	-	TRBV7-2	TRBJ2-3	TGTGCCAGCAGCACCCGACAGGGGACCACAGATACGCAGTATTTT	CASSTRQGTTDTQYF
-	few	TRBV4-1	TRBJ2-7	TGCGCCAGCAGCCAAGAAGGATCACAAGGCAACTACGAGCAGTACTTC	CASSQEGSQGNYEQYF
-	-	TRBV2	TRBJ2-3	TGTGCCAGCAATCGACCCGATCGGAGCACAGATACGCAGTATTTT	CASNRPDRSTDTQYF
TRBD2	-	TRBV7-2	TRBJ2-3	TGTGCCAGCAGCTTATCTCCGGGACTAACTAGCACAGATACGCAGTATTTT	CASSLSPGLTSTDTQYF
TRBD1	-	TRBV5-4	TRBJ2-7	TGTGCCAGCAGCGCGGGACAGGGTACCTACGAGCAGTACTTC	CASSAGQGTYEQYF
-	-	TRBV14	TRBJ1-5	TGTGCCAGCAGCCCCAGGGCCAATCAGCCCCAGCATTTT	CASSPRANQPQHF
-	-	TRBV7-6	TRBJ2-7	TGTGCCAGCAGCTTAGGCAGGCAGGGGTACGAGCAGTACTTC	CASSLGRQGYEQYF
-	-	TRBV5-6	TRBJ2-1	TGTGCCAGCAGCTTCTGGCGGACCTACAATGAGCAGTTCTTC	CASSFWRTYNEQFF
TRBD1	few	TRBV9	TRBJ1-2	TGTGCCAGCAGCCATGGGGACAGCTATGGCTACACCTTC	CASSHGDSYGYTF
TRBD2	-	TRBV27	TRBJ2-7	TGTGCCAGCAGCCCAAGCGGGAGGGGGTACGAGCAGTACTTC	CASSPSGRGYEQYF
-	-	TRBV9	TRBJ2-7	TGTGCCAGCAGCCGGTGGGAATGGGACGAGCAGTACTTC	CASSRWEWDEQYF
-	-	TRBV28	TRBJ2-6	TGTGCCAGCAGTTTAATCGTTGGGGTTCGTCGGCAGCCTGGGGCCAACGTCCTGACTTTC	CASSLIVGVRRQPGANVLTF
-	few	TRBV7-6	TRBJ1-1	TGTGCCAGCAGCTTCGGTCCAAGACACTCGAACACTGAAGCTTTCTTT	CASSFGPRHSNTEAFF
TRBD1	-	TRBV28	TRBJ2-5	TGTGCCAGCAGTCCCCCCGACAGGGTCCCACAAGAGACCCAGTACTTC	CASSPPDRVPQETQYF
TRBD2	many	TRBV28	TRBJ2-7	TGTGCCAGCAGTCCCGGGACTAGCGGGAGCATCTACGAGCAGTACTTC	CASSPGTSGSIYEQYF